One and the same sample provided the 27 T cell receptor beta chains below, sequenced in a study of shared clonotypes between healthy human individuals. Sequenced by immunoSEQ multiplex PCR; TCRdb stores in-frame clones only, minus some. The sample lists hundreds of thousands of clones; roughly 73% were seen once. Sequenced material: memory CD4+ T cells sorted from blood. Stated subset: CD45RA-negative fraction. The origin of the receptors is a woman in her 30s in good health.

The CDR3 DNA reads as TGTGCCAGCAGTTTTACGGGACAGGGTAGGCATGAAGCTTTCTTT. This sequence encodes CASSFTGQGRHEAFF. The rearrangement links TRBV6-5 to TRBJ1-1; 9 positions match TRBD1. Germline assignment: CDR1 MNHEY and CDR2 SVGAGI. The CDR3 loop spans 15 amino acids. The V and J ends lost 4 bases and 7 bases, in that order; junction bases with no gene match: 10.

The J gene is TRBJ2-7, the V gene TRBV7-8; 7 bases map to TRBD2. The CDR3 has 15 amino acids. Trimming at V came to 6 bases and at J to 3 bases, leaving 11 bases not matched to a gene. CDR1 is SGHVS and CDR2 is FQNEAQ in the germline V gene. CDR3: CASSSIIGGSYEQYF. The CDR3 nucleotides are TGTGCCAGCAGTTCGATTATCGGCGGGAGCTACGAGCAGTACTTC.

This chain uses TRBV27 with TRBJ2-7; perhaps TRBD1 as D (5 bases). Germline-derived CDR1 and CDR2 are MNHEY and SMNVEV (reference sequence). The CDR3 spans 15 residues. V was shortened by 5 bases and J by 3 bases, with 17 bases between the two germline ends. DNA of the CDR3: TGTGCCAGCAGTGAGACAGCAACCTGGGACTACGAGCAGTACTTC. It is translated as CASSETATWDYEQYF.

This clone has more than one count but fewer than ten. This chain links TRBV4-1 with TRBJ2-7, with a possible D match to TRBD1 (5 bases). The length of the CDR3 is 15 residues. Trimming took 0 bases from V and 6 from J, leaving 15 bases between them. Germline values: CDR1 MGHRA, CDR2 YSYEKL. CDR3: CASSQDSHRGGEQYF. In DNA form, the CDR3 reads TGCGCCAGCAGCCAAGACTCACATAGGGGTGGCGAGCAGTACTTC.

The J gene is TRBJ2-1, the V gene TRBV7-9; TRBD1 aligns across 11 bases. V was pared by 7 bases and J by 6 bases, with 8 bases of the junction left unmatched. CDR1 SEHNR and CDR2 FQNEAQ come from the germline V gene (reference sequence). This CDR3 is built from 15 residues. The CDR3 bases are TGTGCCAGCACCCCCCCCGGGACAGGGGGCAATGAGCAGTTCTTC. Protein product: CASTPPGTGGNEQFF.

A word on this clone: Other DNA sequences within the sample encode an identical CDR3. J is TRBJ1-2 and V is TRBV28; D is perhaps TRBD1 (6 bases). There are 13 residues in the CDR3. The germline gives CDR1 MDHEN, CDR2 SYDVKM. Trimming removed 5 bases at V and 0 bases at J, with 7 bases between. CDR3 amino acids: CASSGDTNYGYTF. CDR3 nucleotides: TGTGCCAGCAGTGGGGACACTAACTATGGCTACACCTTC.

The chain carries TRBV25-1 and TRBJ1-1; tentatively, D is TRBD1 (6 bases). V lost 3 bases to trimming and J lost 1 base, with 15 bases between them. This CDR3 contains 16 residues. CDR1 is MGHDK, CDR2 SYGVNS, per germline. The CDR3 DNA sequence: TGTGCCAGCAGTGACTCTAAGGGGGGGCCGAACACTGAAGCTTTCTTT. Protein product: CASSDSKGGPNTEAFF.

The chain employs TRBV5-1 and TRBJ2-7, with D maybe TRBD2 (5 bases). Deletions cut 5 bases from V and 4 bases from J, with 22 bases between. Germline V CDR1 and CDR2: SGHRS, YFSETQ. CDR3 length: 16 residues. The chain's CDR3 is CASRRTLDARGYEQYF. The CDR3 nucleotides are TGCGCCAGCAGACGAACCCTGGACGCCCGAGGGTACGAGCAGTACTTC.

V is TRBV27 and J is TRBJ1-4; D is perhaps TRBD1 (6 bases). The CDR3 spans 18 residues. Germline values: CDR1 MNHEY, CDR2 SMNVEV (reference sequence). V gave up 8 bases and J gave up 8 bases, with 30 bases separating them. As DNA, the CDR3 is TGTGCCAGCGGGGTAGGGTGGCAGGGGCGATTGGGGAAGGAAAAACTGTTTTTT. Translation gives CASGVGWQGRLGKEKLFF.

This rearrangement joins TRBV11-2 to TRBJ2-7; D is tentatively TRBD1 or TRBD2 (5 bases each). The V and J ends lost 5 bases and 9 bases respectively, with 14 bases between them. Germline V gene data show CDR1 as SGHAT and CDR2 as FQNNGV. The CDR3 runs to 12 residues. CDR3 coding DNA: TGTGCCAGCAGCCCCGGGGCGGGTGTGCAGTACTTC. Translating it yields CASSPGAGVQYF.

This sequence joins TRBV5-1 and TRBJ2-2; 12 nucleotides align to TRBD2. This CDR3 has 16 residues. The V segment lost 5 bases and the J segment 0 bases; nucleotides outside the gene matches: 2. The V gene's germline CDR1 is SGHRS and CDR2 YFSETQ. The CDR3 spells CASRLAGGPNTGELFF. The CDR3 DNA sequence: TGCGCCAGCAGGCTAGCGGGAGGGCCGAACACCGGGGAGCTGTTTTTT.

This clone came up a few times. The chain couples TRBV6-1 to TRBJ2-3; 7 bases line up with TRBD1. The CDR3 covers 11 residues. Germline assignment: CDR1 MNHNS and CDR2 SASEGT. V lost 6 bases and J lost 13; bases outside the gene matches: 7. For the CDR3, the DNA is TGTGCCAGCAGAGGGACAGCCCTCAAGTATTTT. This codes for CASRGTALKYF.

This chain links TRBV6-1 with TRBJ2-3; the D gene is possibly TRBD2 (6 bases). From germline, CDR1 is MNHNS and CDR2 SASEGT. V lost 8 bases and J 3 bases, leaving 18 bases between the germline ends. This CDR3 has 15 amino acids. The CDR3 reads CASSGLGWGTDTQYF. In nucleotides, the CDR3 is TGTGCCAGCTCGGGACTCGGATGGGGGACAGATACGCAGTATTTT.

The chain links TRBV1 to TRBJ2-5; no check of the table's D call, TRBD2, against the DNA was made. TRBV1 is listed as a pseudogene. This CDR3 contains 15 residues. In DNA, the CDR3 is TGCACCAGCAGCCAAGATAGCGGGAGGGAAGAGACCCAGTACTTC. Its protein is CTSSQDSGREETQYF.

This sequence joins TRBV28 and TRBJ1-2; TRBD1 matches 8 bases. CDR3 length: 14 residues. The germline CDR1 and CDR2 sequences are MDHEN and SYDVKM. The V and J ends lost 5 bases and 4 bases, in that order; junction bases with no gene match: 6. CDR3 region: CASSQGAVAYGYTF. CDR3 DNA: TGTGCCAGCAGTCAGGGGGCGGTGGCCTATGGCTACACCTTC.

The chain couples TRBV7-9 to TRBJ1-1; no definite D call. The CDR3 runs 15 residues. Germline assignment: CDR1 SEHNR and CDR2 FQNEAQ (reference sequence). Trimming shortened V by 1 base and J by 1 base, and 10 bases separated the two germline ends. The CDR3 spells CASSLDGYRNTEAFF. Here the CDR3 DNA reads TGTGCCAGCAGCTTAGACGGGTATAGGAACACTGAAGCTTTCTTT.

The sample holds many counts of this clone. The genes are TRBV28 and TRBJ1-5; D ambiguous. The ends were cut back, 2 bases at V and 4 bases at J, with 12 bases in the middle. Germline CDR1 is MDHEN and CDR2 is SYDVKM. The CDR3 is made up of 15 amino acids. The chain's CDR3 is CASSLRGAGNQPQHF. The CDR3 DNA reads TGTGCCAGCAGTTTACGGGGAGCAGGAAATCAGCCCCAGCATTTT.

The V call is TRBV25-1, the J call TRBJ1-1; D may be TRBD1 (6 bases). V was trimmed by 4 bases and J by 1 base, leaving 13 bases between them. The CDR3 runs 15 residues. Germline loops: CDR1 MGHDK, CDR2 SYGVNS. The CDR3 region is CASSAAGDGNTEAFF. The CDR3 DNA reads TGTGCCAGCAGTGCGGCAGGGGACGGGAACACTGAAGCTTTCTTT.

J is TRBJ1-3 and V is TRBV13, with TRBD1 as a possible D gene (6 bases). Germline CDR1 is PRHDT and CDR2 is FYEKMQ (reference sequence). The CDR3 length is 15 residues. V lost 10 bases, J lost 0 bases, and 16 bases lay in between. CDR3 DNA sequence: TGTGCCACCCCGGAACAGGGCCTCTCTGGAAACACCATATATTTT. Translation gives CATPEQGLSGNTIYF.

The CDR3 bases are TGTGCCAGCAGCTTAATGACTTCCGGGACTCAATTCTACGAGCAGTACTTC. Protein product: CASSLMTSGTQFYEQYF. V usage is TRBV7-9 and J usage is TRBJ2-7, with TRBD2 as a possible D gene (6 bases). CDR3 length: 17 residues. Trimming took 2 bases from V and 3 from J, leaving 20 bases between them. The germline CDR1 and CDR2 sequences are SEHNR and FQNEAQ (reference sequence).

This chain connects TRBV11-3 to TRBJ2-3, with 11 bases fitting TRBD2. Germline values: CDR1 SGHNT, CDR2 YENEEA. J gave up 0 bases and V 1 base, and 6 bases lay outside the gene matches. CDR3 length equals 18 residues. The CDR3 region is CASSLGTSGGASTDTQYF. CDR3 DNA sequence: TGTGCCAGCAGCTTAGGAACTAGCGGGGGAGCTAGCACAGATACGCAGTATTTT.

This clone came up a few times. This sequence joins TRBV7-2 and TRBJ2-7, with D perhaps assigned TRBD1 or TRBD2 (5 bases each). The CDR3 covers 13 residues. The V end lost 8 bases, the J end lost 2 bases, and 13 bases lay between the germline ends. Germline V gives CDR1 SGHTA, CDR2 FQGNSA. CDR3 sequence (DNA): TGTGCCAGCTCCCGAGGGGAACCCTACGAGCAGTACTTC. It is translated as CASSRGEPYEQYF.

This clone appeared a few times. The chain is built from TRBV5-1 and TRBJ1-5; D perhaps matches TRBD1 (5 bases). The CDR3 is made up of 14 amino acids. CDR1 and CDR2 (germline): SGHRS, YFSETQ. Trimming removed 3 bases at V and 4 bases at J, with 11 bases between. DNA of the CDR3: TGCGCCAGCAGCTGGGGGACGGAAAATCAGCCCCAGCATTTT. Translating gives CASSWGTENQPQHF. Looking up the rest from reference TRBV5-1 and TRBJ1-5 gives the full variable domain: KAGVTQTPRYLIKTRGQQVTLSCSPISGHRSVSWYQQTPGQGLQFLFEYFSETQRNKGNFPGRFSGRQFSNSRSEMNVSTLELGDSALYLCASSWGTENQPQHFGDGTRLSIL.

In its sample, this clone was seen once. The chain is built from TRBV27 and TRBJ2-5; no clear D. The CDR3 runs 15 residues. V was cut by 7 bases and J by 4 bases, with 19 bases left in between. Germline CDR1 MNHEY, CDR2 SMNVEV (reference sequence). CDR3 coding DNA: TGTGCCAGCAAGGACCGGCGAGGTTTTTTAGAGACCCAGTACTTC. Its protein product is CASKDRRGFLETQYF.

The chain recombines TRBV28 with TRBJ1-1, with D maybe TRBD1 (5 bases). The CDR3 has 14 residues. Trimming took 3 bases from V and 0 from J, leaving 8 bases between them. The germline V gene encodes CDR1 MDHEN and CDR2 SYDVKM. CDR3 amino acids: CASSFGTMNTEAFF. The CDR3 nucleotides read TGTGCCAGCAGTTTTGGGACCATGAACACTGAAGCTTTCTTT.

This chain connects TRBV29-1 to TRBJ2-3; D unresolved. The V gene's germline CDR1 is SQVTM and CDR2 ANQGSEA. Trimming took off 4 bases at V and 2 bases at J, with 10 bases between the two ends. This CDR3 is 13 amino acids long. The CDR3 is CSVAGYLTDTQYF. For the CDR3, the DNA is TGCAGCGTTGCTGGTTATCTCACAGATACGCAGTATTTT.

For the CDR3, the DNA is TGTGCCAGCAGTGCCGGGACTTCCCCCTACGAGCAGTACTTC. Its translation is CASSAGTSPYEQYF. This sequence joins TRBV28 and TRBJ2-7; maybe TRBD2 (6 bases). Germline V gene sequence: CDR1 MDHEN, CDR2 SYDVKM. This CDR3 has 14 residues. Trimming took 5 bases from V and 2 from J, leaving 13 bases between them.